The entry below gives a single T cell receptor beta chain sequence along with its context. Its binding antigen is unknown. There are no base qualities to consult, and no much larger clone falls within one base. The V end gives up 3 bases and the J end 4 bases, leaving 1 base in the junction not matched to a gene. As encoded in the germline V gene, CDR1 is KGHSH while CDR2 is LQKENI. CDR3 length: 14 amino acids, cysteine to phenylalanine. The read is trimmed to its CDR3 DNA, 42 bases read in frame from base 1. The sample comes from a study of blood T cell repertoires in COVID-19 (dated by TCRdb to the early 2020s). Broadly, across the study: The collaborator samples originated in the United States, Italy and Spain and spanned the acute and convalescent phases of COVID-19. HLA class I and class II types, where available, came from metadata supplied by the sample provider rather than from assay-based typing. Nearly every sample came with metadata listing a de-identified subject ID, COVID-19 status, age in years and sex. The repertoires were made available in a free public database intended to serve as a resource for research on the immune response to SARS-CoV-2. The prospective study material was composed of cDNA or gDNA derived from T cells, B-cell-depleted T cells, or PBMCs. The samples were drawn from two sources: the first 160 participants of the ongoing ImmuneRACE study, and over 1,000 subjects contributed by 6 global collaborators. The dataset comprised deeply sampled blood TCRbeta repertoires from subjects exposed to, actively infected with, or recovered from COVID-19. What the work shows at the level of the full study, not this receptor alone: How much clinical and demographic metadata was included differed by source and by participant, and the metadata was provided uncurated.

TCRbeta CDR3 regions were amplified from genomic DNA by means of the immunoSEQ Assay, a bias-controlled multiplex PCR. The source study handled its data this way. The number of nucleated cells in each sample was estimated by amplification of reference gene primers within the assay. To quantify the absolute abundance of each unique TCRbeta CDR3 rearrangement, sequence reads were collapsed and filtered. For each sample, productive Simpson clonality was calculated as the square root of Simpson's diversity index across productive rearrangements. TCRdb stores this immuneACCESS table with in-frame sequences only. Part of the clones is absent; in the studies checked, under half of the shortfall reflects unresolved V genes, and no reason is known for the rest. That table is the source of V, J and clone size, and D and trimming were worked out from the DNA. The table for this sample lists approximately 140,000 clones; around 83% of them were counted only once. The top ten clones comprise about a tenth of the sample.

The collaborating institutions used their own protocols to collect whole blood in K2EDTA tubes. Collaborator samples were shipped for TCRbeta analysis as frozen whole blood, isolated PBMCs, or DNA extracted from either sample type. Rearrangement joined TRBV18 to TRBJ2-2, and 8 bases in between align with TRBD1. This TCR was recovered from a man in his forties with active or convalescent COVID-19. Sequencing input: peripheral blood. The CDR3 in this case is CASSPGQGTGELFF. The nucleotides are TGTGCCAGCTCACCCGGACAGGGCACCGGGGAGCTGTTTTTT.